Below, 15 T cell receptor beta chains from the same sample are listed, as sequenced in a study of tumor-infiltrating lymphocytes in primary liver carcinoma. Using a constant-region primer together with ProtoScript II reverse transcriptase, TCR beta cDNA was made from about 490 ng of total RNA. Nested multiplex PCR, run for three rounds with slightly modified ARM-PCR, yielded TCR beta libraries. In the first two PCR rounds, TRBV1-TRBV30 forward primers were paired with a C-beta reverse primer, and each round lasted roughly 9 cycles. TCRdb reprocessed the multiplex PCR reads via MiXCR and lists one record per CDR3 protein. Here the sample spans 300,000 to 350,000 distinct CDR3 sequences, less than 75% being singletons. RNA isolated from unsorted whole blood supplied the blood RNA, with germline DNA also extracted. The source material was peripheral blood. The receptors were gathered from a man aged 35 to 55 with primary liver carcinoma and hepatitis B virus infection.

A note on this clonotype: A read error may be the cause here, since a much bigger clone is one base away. CDR3 sequence (DNA): TGCGGCGATATACCCGGACACCGCACAGATACGCAGTATTTT. It translates to CGDIPGHRTDTQYF. J is TRBJ2-3 and V is TRBV29-1, with a tentative D call TRBD1 (5 bases). Germline loops: CDR1 SQVTM, CDR2 ANQGSEA. The CDR3 loop spans 14 amino acids.

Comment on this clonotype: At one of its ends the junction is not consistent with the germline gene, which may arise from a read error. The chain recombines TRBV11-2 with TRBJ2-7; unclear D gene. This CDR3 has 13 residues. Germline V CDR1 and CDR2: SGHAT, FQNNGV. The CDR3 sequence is CASSATHPYEQYF. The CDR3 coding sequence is TGTGCCAGCAGCGCAACACACCCCTACGAACAGTACTTC.

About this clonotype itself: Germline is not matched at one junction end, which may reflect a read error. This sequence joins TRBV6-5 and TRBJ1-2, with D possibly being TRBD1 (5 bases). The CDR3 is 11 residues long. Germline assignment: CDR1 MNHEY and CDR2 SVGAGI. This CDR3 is CVSSGTGGYTF. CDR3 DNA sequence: TGTGTCAGCAGTGGGACGGGTGGCTACACCTTC.

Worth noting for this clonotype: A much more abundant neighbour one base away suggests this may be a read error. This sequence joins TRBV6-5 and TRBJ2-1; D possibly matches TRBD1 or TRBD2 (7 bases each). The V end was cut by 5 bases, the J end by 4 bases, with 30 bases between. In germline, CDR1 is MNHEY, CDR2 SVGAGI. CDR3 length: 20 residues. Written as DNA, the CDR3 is TGTGCCAGCAGTCGCCCGGTGACAGGGTTTGGCGCTAGCGGATACAATGAGCAGTTCTTC. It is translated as CASSRPVTGFGASGYNEQFF.

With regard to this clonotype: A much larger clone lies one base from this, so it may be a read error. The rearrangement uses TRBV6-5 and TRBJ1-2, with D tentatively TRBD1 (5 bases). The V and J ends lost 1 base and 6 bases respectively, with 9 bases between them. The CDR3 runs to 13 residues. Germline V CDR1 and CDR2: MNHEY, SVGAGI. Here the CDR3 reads CASSYLQDHGYTF. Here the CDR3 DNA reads TGTGCCAGCAGTTACTTACAGGATCATGGCTACACCTTC.

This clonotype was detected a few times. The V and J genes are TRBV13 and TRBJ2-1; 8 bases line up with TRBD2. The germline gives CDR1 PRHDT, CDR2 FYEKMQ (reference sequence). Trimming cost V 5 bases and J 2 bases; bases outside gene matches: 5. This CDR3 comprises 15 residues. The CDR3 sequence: CASSPGLATYNEQFF. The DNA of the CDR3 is TGTGCCAGCAGCCCTGGACTAGCCACCTACAATGAGCAGTTCTTC.

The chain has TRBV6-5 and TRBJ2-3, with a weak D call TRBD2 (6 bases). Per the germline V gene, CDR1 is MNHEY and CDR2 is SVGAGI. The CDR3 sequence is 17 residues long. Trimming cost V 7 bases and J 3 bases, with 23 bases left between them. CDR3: CASNSLPLSGGTDTQYF. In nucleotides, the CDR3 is TGTGCCAGCAATTCACTCCCCCTAAGTGGGGGGACAGATACGCAGTATTTT.

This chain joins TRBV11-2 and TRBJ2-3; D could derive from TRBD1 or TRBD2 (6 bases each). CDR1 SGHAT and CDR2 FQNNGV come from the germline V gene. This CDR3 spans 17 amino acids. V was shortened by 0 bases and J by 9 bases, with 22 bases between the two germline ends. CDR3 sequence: CASSLEGGVRVTYTQYF. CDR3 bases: TGTGCCAGCAGCTTAGAGGGGGGCGTGAGGGTAACATACACGCAGTATTTT. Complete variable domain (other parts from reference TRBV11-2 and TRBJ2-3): EAGVAQSPRYKIIEKRQSVAFWCNPISGHATLYWYQQILGQGPKLLIQFQNNGVVDDSQLPKDRFSAERLKGVDSTLKIQPAKLEDSAVYLCASSLEGGVRVTYTQYFGPGTRLTVL.

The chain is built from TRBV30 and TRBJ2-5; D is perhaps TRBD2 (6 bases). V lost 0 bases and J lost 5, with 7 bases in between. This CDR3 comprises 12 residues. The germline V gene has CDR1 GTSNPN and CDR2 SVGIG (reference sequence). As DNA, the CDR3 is TGTGCCTGGAGTGTACGGGGGGAGACCCAGTACTTC. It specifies CAWSVRGETQYF.

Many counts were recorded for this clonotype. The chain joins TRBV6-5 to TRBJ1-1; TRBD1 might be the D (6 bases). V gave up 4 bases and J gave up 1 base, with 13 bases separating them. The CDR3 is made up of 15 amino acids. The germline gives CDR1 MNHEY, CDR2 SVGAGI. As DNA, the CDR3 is TGTGCCAGCAGTTTGTCCAGGGGAACGAACACTGAAGCTTTCTTT. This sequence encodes CASSLSRGTNTEAFF.

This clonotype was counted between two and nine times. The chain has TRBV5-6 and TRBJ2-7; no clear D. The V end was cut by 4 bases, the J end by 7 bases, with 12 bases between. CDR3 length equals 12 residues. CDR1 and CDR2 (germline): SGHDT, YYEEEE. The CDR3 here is CASSPPRGEQYF. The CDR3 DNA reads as TGTGCCAGCAGCCCCCCCCGTGGGGAGCAGTACTTC.

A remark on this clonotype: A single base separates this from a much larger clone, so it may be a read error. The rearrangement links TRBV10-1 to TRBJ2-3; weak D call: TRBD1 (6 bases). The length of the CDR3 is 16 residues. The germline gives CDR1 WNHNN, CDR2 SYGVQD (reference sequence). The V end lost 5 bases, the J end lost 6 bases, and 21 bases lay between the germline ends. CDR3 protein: CASSPPGVVDRDTQYF. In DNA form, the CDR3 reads TGCGCCAGCAGTCCCCCCGGGGTCGTAGACAGGGATACGCAGTATTTT.

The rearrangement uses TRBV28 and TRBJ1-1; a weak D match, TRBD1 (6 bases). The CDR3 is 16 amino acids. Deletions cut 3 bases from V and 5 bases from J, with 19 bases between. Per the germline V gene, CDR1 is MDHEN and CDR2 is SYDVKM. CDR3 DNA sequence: TGTGCCAGCAGTTTGGGCAGGGGTGGGGGGAAAACTGAAGCTTTCTTT. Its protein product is CASSLGRGGGKTEAFF.

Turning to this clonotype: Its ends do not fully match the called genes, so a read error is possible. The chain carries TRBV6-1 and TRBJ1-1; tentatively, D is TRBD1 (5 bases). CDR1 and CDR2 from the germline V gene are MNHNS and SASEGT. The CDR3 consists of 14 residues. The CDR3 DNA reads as TGTGTCAGCAGTATTCCGGGACGGAACACTGAAGCTTTCTTT. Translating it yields CVSSIPGRNTEAFF.

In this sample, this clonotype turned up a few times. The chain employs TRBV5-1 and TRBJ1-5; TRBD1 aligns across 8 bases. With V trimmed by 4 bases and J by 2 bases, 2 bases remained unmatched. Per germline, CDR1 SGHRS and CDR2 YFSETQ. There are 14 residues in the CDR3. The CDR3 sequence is CASSPDRGNQPQHF. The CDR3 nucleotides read TGCGCCAGCAGCCCGGACAGGGGCAATCAGCCCCAGCATTTT. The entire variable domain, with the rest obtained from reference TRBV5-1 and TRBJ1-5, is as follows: KAGVTQTPRYLIKTRGQQVTLSCSPISGHRSVSWYQQTPGQGLQFLFEYFSETQRNKGNFPGRFSGRQFSNSRSEMNVSTLELGDSALYLCASSPDRGNQPQHFGDGTRLSIL.